This TCR beta chain was identified in a study of blood T cell repertoires in COVID-19. Study overall: Nucleic acid was either cDNA or gDNA, and it came from T cells, B-cell-depleted T cells, or PBMCs.

The ends lost 3 bases at V and 3 bases at J; junction bases unmatched: 4. The V gene's germline CDR1 is MNHEY and CDR2 SMNVEV (reference sequence). The CDR3 runs 15 residues. Clones were sequenced by immunoSEQ multiplex PCR, and TCRdb holds only the in-frame ones, with some missing. The sample shows some 170,000 clones, about 81% of them seen only once. The V and J genes are TRBV27 and TRBJ1-3; TRBD1 aligns across 8 bases. Source material: peripheral blood. The source of this sequence is a man aged 55 to 70 with active or convalescent COVID-19. The CDR3 here is CASSLSTGVGNTIYF. CDR3 DNA sequence: TGTGCCAGCAGTTTGTCGACAGGGGTTGGAAACACCATATATTTT.